Listed below are T cell receptor beta chains from one sample, sequenced in a study of blood T cell repertoires in COVID-19. Sequenced by immunoSEQ multiplex PCR; TCRdb stores in-frame clones only, minus some. This sample has over 85,000 clones, with 87% found just once. The sequencing sample was made of peripheral blood. The receptor set was obtained from a human donor in a cohort sampled during active COVID-19. Both conserved end residues are part of each CDR3. The D gene is left open where the match is weak. Some rows have no size entry. The others give once, few or many, or a class for an expanded clone.

size: .; J: TRBJ2-3; D: TRBD2; V: TRBV20-1; DNA: TGCAGTGCTAGTGGACTAGCGACAGATACGCAGTATTTT; CDR3: CSASGLATDTQYF
size: .; J: TRBJ1-1; D: TRBD1; V: TRBV6-5; DNA: TGTGCCAGCAGTTCCCGGACAGGGGGCGTATTGGCTTTCTTT; CDR3: CASSSRTGGVLAFF
size: .; J: TRBJ2-4; D: .; V: TRBV5-1; DNA: TGCGCCAGCAGAGGTTCTATACTAACCAAAAACATTCAGTACTTC; CDR3: CASRGSILTKNIQYF
size: once; J: TRBJ1-6; D: .; V: TRBV6-5; DNA: TGTGCCAGCAGATGGCGGGGCTTCTATAATTCACCCCTCCACTTT; CDR3: CASRWRGFYNSPLHF
size: .; J: TRBJ2-7; D: .; V: TRBV6-1; DNA: TGTGCCAGCAGTGACCCGGGACAATTTCCTCCCGAGCAGTACTTC; CDR3: CASSDPGQFPPEQYF
size: .; J: TRBJ1-6; D: TRBD1; V: TRBV6-5; DNA: TGTGCCAGTCAGACAGGGAACAATTCACCCCTCCACTTT; CDR3: CASQTGNNSPLHF
size: .; J: TRBJ2-7; D: .; V: TRBV13; DNA: TGTGCCAGCAGCTGGCGTGGGCACTACGAGCAGTACTTC; CDR3: CASSWRGHYEQYF
size: .; J: TRBJ1-5; D: .; V: TRBV10-3; DNA: TGTGCCATCAGTGAGACGAAACAGGGAGTGCCCAATCAGCCCCAGCATTTT; CDR3: CAISETKQGVPNQPQHF
size: .; J: TRBJ2-7; D: .; V: TRBV19; DNA: TGTGCCAGTAGTAAGTACAGGGAAAGGTCCTACGAGCAGTACTTC; CDR3: CASSKYRERSYEQYF
size: large; J: TRBJ2-3; D: .; V: TRBV6-4; DNA: TGTGCCAGCAGTGACTCGACGGGAAGCACAGATACGCAGTATTTT; CDR3: CASSDSTGSTDTQYF
size: .; J: TRBJ1-6; D: .; V: TRBV5-6; DNA: TGTGCCAGCAGCCCGACACAGGGCACGGTAAACTCACCCCTCCACTTT; CDR3: CASSPTQGTVNSPLHF
size: once; J: TRBJ1-4; D: TRBD1; V: TRBV7-9; DNA: TGTGCCAGCAGCTCGTCGACAGGGCCCGGAGAAAAACTGTTTTTT; CDR3: CASSSSTGPGEKLFF
size: .; J: TRBJ2-4; D: .; V: TRBV6-2/TRBV6-3; DNA: TGTGCCAGCAGCGACGAGGGAGAACTAGCCAAAAACATTCAGTACTTC; CDR3: CASSDEGELAKNIQYF
size: few; J: TRBJ2-7; D: .; V: TRBV7-9; DNA: TGTGCCAGCAGCCTACAGGGTTACGAGCAGTACTTC; CDR3: CASSLQGYEQYF
size: .; J: TRBJ1-3; D: .; V: TRBV10-2; DNA: TGCGCCAGCAGTGACAGGGGCTTTGGAAACACCATATATTTT; CDR3: CASSDRGFGNTIYF
size: few; J: TRBJ1-1; D: .; V: TRBV12-3/TRBV12-4; DNA: TGTGCCAGCAGTTTAGGTCAGAACACTGAAGCTTTCTTT; CDR3: CASSLGQNTEAFF
size: .; J: TRBJ1-3; D: .; V: TRBV5-1; DNA: TGCGCCAGCAGCCTCCTTGGGACTTCTGGAAACACCATATATTTT; CDR3: CASSLLGTSGNTIYF
size: .; J: TRBJ2-3; D: TRBD2; V: TRBV6-4; DNA: TGTGCCAGCAGTGCTAGCGGGGGGGCAGATACGCAGTATTTT; CDR3: CASSASGGADTQYF
size: .; J: TRBJ1-2; D: TRBD1; V: TRBV3-1/TRBV3-2; DNA: TGTGCCAGCAGCCAAGTGGAAGGTACAGGGGATGGCTACACCTTC; CDR3: CASSQVEGTGDGYTF
size: few; J: TRBJ1-1; D: .; V: TRBV27; DNA: TGTGCCAGCAGTTACAGGGATTCTAACACTGAAGCTTTCTTT; CDR3: CASSYRDSNTEAFF
size: .; J: TRBJ2-1; D: TRBD2; V: TRBV4-1; DNA: TGCGCCAGCAGCCAAGCTAGACTAGCGGGAGGAGTCAACAATGAGCAGTTCTTC; CDR3: CASSQARLAGGVNNEQFF
size: .; J: TRBJ2-7; D: TRBD2; V: TRBV6-6; DNA: TGTGCCAGCAGTTACAGAGCGGGGGGGACCCACGAGCAGTACTTC; CDR3: CASSYRAGGTHEQYF
size: few; J: TRBJ2-3; D: .; V: TRBV10-1; DNA: TGCGCCAGCACCACCCGGCCGGGGGATACGCAGTATTTT; CDR3: CASTTRPGDTQYF
size: once; J: TRBJ1-3; D: .; V: TRBV28; DNA: TGTGCCAGCAGTAGAGGCAGGGTGAACACCATATATTTT; CDR3: CASSRGRVNTIYF
size: .; J: TRBJ2-6; D: .; V: TRBV4-3; DNA: TGCGCCAGCAGCCAAGATCCGGCGGGGTCTGGGGCCAACGTCCTGACTTTC; CDR3: CASSQDPAGSGANVLTF
size: .; J: TRBJ1-2; D: .; V: TRBV27; DNA: TGTGCCAGCAGTGCGCGGGGGGGGTTCTATGGCTACACCTTC; CDR3: CASSARGGFYGYTF
size: .; J: TRBJ2-5; D: TRBD2; V: TRBV11-2; DNA: TGTGCCAGCAGCTCTAGCGGGGGGTTGAGAGAGACCCAGTACTTC; CDR3: CASSSSGGLRETQYF
size: once; J: TRBJ1-5; D: .; V: TRBV19; DNA: TGTGCCAGTAGCGAACGACAGGTTTATAGCAATCAGCCCCAGCATTTT; CDR3: CASSERQVYSNQPQHF
size: .; J: TRBJ1-1; D: TRBD1; V: TRBV7-9; DNA: TGTGCCAGCAGCTTCCGAGGACAGGGGGAAAACACTGAAGCTTTCTTT; CDR3: CASSFRGQGENTEAFF
size: .; J: TRBJ2-5; D: TRBD2; V: TRBV18; DNA: TGTGCCAGCTCACCCAGGATCTTAGCGGGGCAAGAGACCCAGTACTTC; CDR3: CASSPRILAGQETQYF
size: .; J: TRBJ2-2; D: .; V: TRBV4-3; DNA: TGCGCCAGCAGCCAGGAGTTACACACCGGGGAGCTGTTTTTT; CDR3: CASSQELHTGELFF
size: .; J: TRBJ1-5; D: TRBD1; V: TRBV5-6; DNA: TGTGCCAGCAGCTTGGGGACAGGGCAGCAGCCCCAGCATTTT; CDR3: CASSLGTGQQPQHF
size: .; J: TRBJ1-1; D: TRBD1; V: TRBV25-1; DNA: TGTGCCAGCAGGGTGACAGGGTTTGCAACTGAAGCTTTCTTT; CDR3: CASRVTGFATEAFF
size: .; J: TRBJ2-1; D: TRBD1; V: TRBV24-1; DNA: TGTGCCACCAGTGACTCCGGGACAGCCGTTTTCTTC; CDR3: CATSDSGTAVFF
size: .; J: TRBJ1-1; D: TRBD1; V: TRBV5-1; DNA: TGCGCCAGCAGCTTGGACAGGGGCAACACTGAAGCTTTCTTT; CDR3: CASSLDRGNTEAFF
size: .; J: TRBJ2-2; D: TRBD1; V: TRBV23-1; DNA: TGCGCCAGCAGTCAACTCTCCGGGACAGGGTTGCCCGGGGAGCTGTTTTTT; CDR3: CASSQLSGTGLPGELFF
size: .; J: TRBJ2-1; D: TRBD2; V: TRBV15; DNA: TGTGCCACCAGCTGGGGTAGCGGGAGGGCCGGCAATGAGCAGTTCTTC; CDR3: CATSWGSGRAGNEQFF
size: .; J: TRBJ1-6; D: .; V: TRBV6-4; DNA: TGTGCCAGCAGTGACCTGAATTCACCCCTCCACTTT; CDR3: CASSDLNSPLHF
size: .; J: TRBJ1-4; D: TRBD1; V: TRBV6-5; DNA: TGTGCCAGCAGTCGGGACAGGGGGAATGAAAAACTGTTTTTT; CDR3: CASSRDRGNEKLFF
size: .; J: TRBJ2-7; D: .; V: TRBV4-2; DNA: TGTGCCAGCAGCCAAGATTACGGTTACGAGCAGTACTTC; CDR3: CASSQDYGYEQYF